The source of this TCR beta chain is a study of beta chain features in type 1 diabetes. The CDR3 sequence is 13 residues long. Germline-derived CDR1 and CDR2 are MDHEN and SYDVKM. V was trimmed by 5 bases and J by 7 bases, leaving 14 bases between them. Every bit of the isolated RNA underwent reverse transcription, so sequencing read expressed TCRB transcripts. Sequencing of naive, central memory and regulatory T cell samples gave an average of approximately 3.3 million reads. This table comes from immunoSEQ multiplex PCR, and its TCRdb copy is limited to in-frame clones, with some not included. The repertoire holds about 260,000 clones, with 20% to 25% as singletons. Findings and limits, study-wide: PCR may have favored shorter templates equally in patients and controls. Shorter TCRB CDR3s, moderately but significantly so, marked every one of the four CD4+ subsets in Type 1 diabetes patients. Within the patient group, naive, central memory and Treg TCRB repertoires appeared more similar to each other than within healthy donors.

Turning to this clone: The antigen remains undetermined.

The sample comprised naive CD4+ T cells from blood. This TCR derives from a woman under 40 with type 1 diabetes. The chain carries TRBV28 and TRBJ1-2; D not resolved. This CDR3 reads CASSTPAGGGYTF. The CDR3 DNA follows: TGTGCCAGCAGTACCCCCGCGGGAGGTGGCTACACCTTC.